One sample yielded the 21 T cell receptor beta chains listed below, sequenced in a study of blood T cells in healthy people across ages. Together with a sample-barcoded 5' primer, a J-beta primer mix was included in a second PCR lasting about 7 to 12 cycles. TCRdb analysed the 5' RACE reads with MiXCR anew, one entry per CDR3 protein. The sample records more than 700,000 distinct CDR3 sequences, 40% to 65% being singletons. The sequenced sample was blood. The source of these receptors is an elderly man in good health.

This clonotype was detected many times. This chain links TRBV12-3 or TRBV12-4 with TRBJ1-5; no clear D gene. The V end lost 2 bases, the J end lost 1 base, and 6 bases lay between the germline ends. There are 14 residues in the CDR3. CDR3 nucleotides: TGTGCCAGCAGTTTACGGGGAAGCAATCAGCCCCAGCATTTT. It specifies CASSLRGSNQPQHF.

The rearrangement joins TRBV24-1 to TRBJ2-1; 9 bases agree with TRBD2. CDR1 and CDR2 from the germline V gene are KGHDR and SFDVKD. The V gene end was trimmed by 9 bases and the J gene end by 7 bases; junction bases not matched to a gene: 12. This CDR3 has 15 residues. The CDR3 DNA sequence: TGTGCCACCTCTACTGCGGGAGGGCTGGCGAATGAGCAGTTCTTC. Translation gives CATSTAGGLANEQFF.

This chain connects TRBV4-1 to TRBJ2-7; TRBD1 aligns across 7 bases. Germline loops: CDR1 MGHRA, CDR2 YSYEKL. The length of the CDR3 is 16 residues. With 1 base clipped from V and 4 bases from J, the junction kept 10 bases outside the gene matches. The CDR3 loop is CASSQGAGTVGYEQYF. CDR3 sequence (DNA): TGCGCCAGCAGCCAAGGCGCCGGGACAGTGGGTTACGAGCAGTACTTC.

V and J are TRBV2 and TRBJ2-3; D is tentatively TRBD1 or TRBD2 (6 bases each). CDR1 and CDR2 from the germline V gene are SNHLY and FYNNEI. The CDR3 runs 17 residues. Trimming took 0 bases from V and 4 from J, leaving 17 bases between them. CDR3 in amino acids: CASSEAGEAGEADTQYF. Here the CDR3 DNA reads TGTGCCAGCAGTGAAGCGGGGGAGGCAGGGGAGGCAGATACGCAGTATTTT.

This clonotype was recorded a few times. The V and J genes are TRBV5-6 and TRBJ2-4; 8 positions match TRBD2. The CDR3 length is 13 residues. Per the germline V gene, CDR1 is SGHDT and CDR2 is YYEEEE. J gave up 8 bases and V 4 bases, and 5 bases lay outside the gene matches. CDR3 loop: CASSTIAGHIQYF. The CDR3 DNA reads as TGTGCCAGCAGCACCATAGCGGGACACATTCAGTACTTC.

The rearrangement joins TRBV15 to TRBJ2-5; possibly TRBD2 for D (5 bases). Germline V gene lookup returns CDR1 LNHNV and CDR2 YYDKDF (reference sequence). V lost 0 bases and J lost 4, with 9 bases in between. The CDR3 spans 14 residues. For the CDR3, the DNA is TGTGCCACCAGCAGAGAACCAGGAGGAGAGACCCAGTACTTC. This gives the protein CATSREPGGETQYF. The entire variable domain, with the rest obtained from reference TRBV15 and TRBJ2-5, is as follows: DAMVIQNPRYQVTQFGKPVTLSCSQTLNHNVMYWYQQKSSQAPKLLFHYYDKDFNNEADTPDNFQSRRPNTSFCFLDIRSPGLGDTAMYLCATSREPGGETQYFGPGTRLLVL.

The rearrangement links TRBV3-1 to TRBJ1-4; D is undetermined. The V gene lost 1 base and the J gene lost 9 bases, with 12 bases spanning the gap. The CDR3 runs 14 residues. Germline lookup yields CDR1 LGHDT and CDR2 YNNKEL (reference sequence). CDR3 DNA: TGTGCCAGCAGCCAAGTCCATCGTAACAAAAAACTGTTTTTT. This codes for CASSQVHRNKKLFF.

This chain links TRBV7-9 with TRBJ1-4, with D perhaps matching TRBD1 (5 bases). The ends were cut back, 1 base at V and 5 bases at J, with 11 bases in the middle. The germline CDR1 and CDR2 sequences are SEHNR and FQNEAQ (reference sequence). The CDR3 has 15 residues. CDR3 residues: CASSLDQGKNEKLFF. CDR3 in DNA: TGTGCCAGCAGCTTAGATCAGGGAAAAAATGAAAAACTGTTTTTT.

This sequence joins TRBV11-2 and TRBJ2-1; the match to TRBD2 covers 7 bases. The CDR3 totals 14 residues. Germline V gene data show CDR1 as SGHAT and CDR2 as FQNNGV. The V gene end was trimmed by 5 bases and the J gene end by 7 bases; junction bases not matched to a gene: 8. The CDR3, as DNA: TGTGCCAGCAGCCTTTTGGGGGGGATGAATGAGCAGTTCTTC. Translation: CASSLLGGMNEQFF.

V usage is TRBV20-1 and J usage is TRBJ1-6, with D tentatively TRBD1 (5 bases). V dropped 5 bases and J dropped 7 bases, with 12 bases sitting between them. The germline gives CDR1 DFQATT, CDR2 SNEGSKA (reference sequence). CDR3 length: 13 residues. The CDR3 region is CSAQTDGNSPLHF. CDR3 sequence (DNA): TGCAGTGCTCAGACAGACGGAAATTCACCCCTCCACTTT.

DNA of the CDR3: TGCGCCAGCAGCTTGGTCCTCGGGAGGGGCCACGAGCAGTACTTC. It is translated as CASSLVLGRGHEQYF. This rearrangement joins TRBV5-1 to TRBJ2-7; 8 nucleotides agree with TRBD2. CDR1 and CDR2 from the germline V gene are SGHRS and YFSETQ. Trimming at V came to 0 bases and at J to 5 bases, leaving 7 bases not matched to a gene. The CDR3 loop spans 15 amino acids.

J is TRBJ1-2 and V is TRBV5-1, with TRBD1 identical over 11 bases. The CDR3 runs to 14 residues. Germline V gene data show CDR1 as SGHRS and CDR2 as YFSETQ. J lost 8 bases, V lost 5 bases, and 8 bases had no gene match. CDR3 nucleotides: TGCGCCAGCAGTCAGGGACAGGGGGATTCCGGCTACACCTTC. This gives the protein CASSQGQGDSGYTF. Full variable domain (remainder filled in from reference TRBV5-1 and TRBJ1-2): KAGVTQTPRYLIKTRGQQVTLSCSPISGHRSVSWYQQTPGQGLQFLFEYFSETQRNKGNFPGRFSGRQFSNSRSEMNVSTLELGDSALYLCASSQGQGDSGYTFGSGTRLTVV.

This clonotype was picked up one time. The junction departs from the called germline gene at one end, perhaps through a read error. This chain links TRBV3-1 with TRBJ2-4; TRBD1 is a possible D gene (6 bases). The V gene's germline CDR1 is LGHDT and CDR2 YNNKEL (reference sequence). CDR3 size: 18 residues. The DNA for the CDR3 is TGTGCCAGCCAGCCAGGCGGACAGCAGAGGTTGGGCAAAAACAGTCAGTACTTC. It translates to CASQPGGQQRLGKNSQYF.

The rearrangement joins TRBV29-1 to TRBJ1-2, with D unclear. Trimming cost V 3 bases and J 2 bases, with 10 bases left between them. The CDR3 length is 13 residues. Germline CDR1 SQVTM, CDR2 ANQGSEA. CDR3 residues: CSVEQTQNYGYTF. The CDR3 nucleotides read TGCAGCGTTGAGCAGACACAAAACTATGGCTACACCTTC.

The rearrangement joins TRBV10-3 to TRBJ1-2; 10 positions match TRBD1. This CDR3 region has 17 residues. Trimming cost V 0 bases and J 6 bases; bases outside gene matches: 10. CDR1 and CDR2 from the germline V gene are ENHRY and SYGVKD. CDR3 nucleotide sequence: TGTGCCATCAGTGAGTCCCCGCTGACAGGGGGCTCAAATGGCTACACCTTC. As protein: CAISESPLTGGSNGYTF.

The chain uses TRBV6-2 or TRBV6-3 and TRBJ2-7, with D possibly TRBD2 on 6 matching bases. Germline V gene lookup returns CDR1 MNHEY and CDR2 SVGEGT. This CDR3 is 16 amino acids long. V lost 1 base, J lost 2 bases, and 15 bases lay in between. In DNA form, the CDR3 reads TGTGCCAGCAGTTACTATCCCCGGGACTTAACCTACGAGCAGTACTTC. Translation: CASSYYPRDLTYEQYF.

This clonotype came up a few times. This chain joins TRBV10-3 and TRBJ2-7, with 10 bases matching TRBD2. The CDR3 sequence is 18 residues long. V lost 0 bases to trimming and J lost 6 bases; unmatched junction nucleotides: 14. In germline, CDR1 is ENHRY, CDR2 SYGVKD. This chain's CDR3 is CAISESVVAGGLFGEQYF. CDR3 in DNA: TGTGCCATCAGTGAGTCGGTGGTAGCGGGAGGCCTTTTTGGCGAGCAGTACTTC.

This clonotype was seen a few times. V usage is TRBV6-1 and J usage is TRBJ2-4; D may match TRBD1 or TRBD2 (6 bases each). The J call is uncertain, as TRBJ2-7 better fits the DNA end. This CDR3 spans 14 amino acids. Looked up from germline, CDR1 is MNHNS and CDR2 is SASEGT. CDR3: CASSSRWGANEQYF. The CDR3 DNA is TGTGCCAGCAGTTCACGGTGGGGGGCGAACGAGCAGTACTTC.

This clonotype was seen a handful of times. The CDR3 DNA reads TGCAGTGCTAGAGATCCGCCTAGCGGGAGGTACGAGCAGTACTTC. This sequence encodes CSARDPPSGRYEQYF. The chain combines TRBV20-1 with TRBJ2-7; TRBD2 aligns across 11 bases. Germline V lookup: CDR1 DFQATT, CDR2 SNEGSKA (reference sequence). The V and J ends lost 0 bases and 4 bases, in that order; junction bases with no gene match: 5. The CDR3 consists of 15 residues.

The chain is built from TRBV27 and TRBJ1-1, with a weak D call TRBD1 (5 bases). CDR1 MNHEY and CDR2 SMNVEV come from the germline V gene (reference sequence). The V gene lost 3 bases and the J gene lost 1 base, with 12 bases spanning the gap. The CDR3 has 15 residues. The CDR3 sequence is CASSFGGHANTEAFF. The CDR3 nucleotides read TGTGCCAGCAGTTTCGGCGGACACGCGAACACTGAAGCTTTCTTT.

This rearrangement joins TRBV5-1 to TRBJ2-5, with 9 bases matching TRBD1. Near its end, the DNA agrees better with TRBJ2-7, so the J call may be wrong. Germline-derived CDR1 and CDR2 are SGHRS and YFSETQ. The CDR3 is made up of 14 amino acids. The CDR3 nucleotides are TGCGCCAGCAGCCTGACAGGGGGTAGCAACGAGCAGTACTTC. Translated, it gives CASSLTGGSNEQYF.